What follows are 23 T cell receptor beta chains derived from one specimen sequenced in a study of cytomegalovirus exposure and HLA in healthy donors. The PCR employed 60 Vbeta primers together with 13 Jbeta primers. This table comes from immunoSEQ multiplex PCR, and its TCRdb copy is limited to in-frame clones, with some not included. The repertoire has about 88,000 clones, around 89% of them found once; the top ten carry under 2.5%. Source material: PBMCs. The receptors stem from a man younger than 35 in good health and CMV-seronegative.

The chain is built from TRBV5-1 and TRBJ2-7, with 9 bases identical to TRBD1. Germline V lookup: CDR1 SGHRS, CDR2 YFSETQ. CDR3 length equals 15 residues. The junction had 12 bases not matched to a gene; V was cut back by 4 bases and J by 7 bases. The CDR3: CASSAHRTGEGEQYF. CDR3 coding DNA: TGCGCCAGCAGCGCGCATCGGACAGGGGAAGGGGAGCAGTACTTC.

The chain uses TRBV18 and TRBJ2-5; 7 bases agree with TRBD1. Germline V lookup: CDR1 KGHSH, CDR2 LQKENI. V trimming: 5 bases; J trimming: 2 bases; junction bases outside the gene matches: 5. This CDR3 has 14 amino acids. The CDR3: CASSYDRVQETQYF. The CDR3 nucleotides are TGTGCCAGCTCATATGACAGGGTACAAGAGACCCAGTACTTC.

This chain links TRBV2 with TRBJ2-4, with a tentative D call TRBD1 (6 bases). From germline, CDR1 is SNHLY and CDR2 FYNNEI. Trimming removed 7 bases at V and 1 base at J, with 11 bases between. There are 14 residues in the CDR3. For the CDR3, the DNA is TGTGCCAGCAAAACAGGGTTCGCCAAAAACATTCAGTACTTC. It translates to CASKTGFAKNIQYF.

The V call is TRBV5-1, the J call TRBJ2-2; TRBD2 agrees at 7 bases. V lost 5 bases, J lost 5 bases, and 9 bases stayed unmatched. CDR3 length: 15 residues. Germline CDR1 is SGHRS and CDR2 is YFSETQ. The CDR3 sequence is CASRTGRIKTGELFF. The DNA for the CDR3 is TGCGCCAGCAGGACCGGGAGGATAAAAACCGGGGAGCTGTTTTTT.

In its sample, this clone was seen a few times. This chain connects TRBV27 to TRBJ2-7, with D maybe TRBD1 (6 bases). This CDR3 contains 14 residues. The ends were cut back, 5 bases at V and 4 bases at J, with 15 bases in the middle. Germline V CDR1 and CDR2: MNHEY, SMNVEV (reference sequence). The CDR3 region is CASSAQQGLYEQYF. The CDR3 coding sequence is TGTGCCAGCAGTGCCCAACAGGGATTGTACGAGCAGTACTTC.

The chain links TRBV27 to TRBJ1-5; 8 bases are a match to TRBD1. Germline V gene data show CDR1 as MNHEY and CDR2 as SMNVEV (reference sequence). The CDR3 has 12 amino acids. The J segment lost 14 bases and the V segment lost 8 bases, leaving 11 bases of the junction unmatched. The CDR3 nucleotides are TGTGCCAGCGCAGCAGGGACAGGCGCAAAGCATTTT. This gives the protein CASAAGTGAKHF.

The DNA for the CDR3 is TGTGCCTGGAGTACCCTTCCGCTCAATCGGGACACTGAAGCTTTCTTT. Encoded protein: CAWSTLPLNRDTEAFF. The rearrangement uses TRBV30 and TRBJ1-1; no clear D gene. Germline assignment: CDR1 GTSNPN and CDR2 SVGIG (reference sequence). The CDR3 has 16 amino acids. Trimming removed 2 bases at V and 3 bases at J, with 19 bases between.

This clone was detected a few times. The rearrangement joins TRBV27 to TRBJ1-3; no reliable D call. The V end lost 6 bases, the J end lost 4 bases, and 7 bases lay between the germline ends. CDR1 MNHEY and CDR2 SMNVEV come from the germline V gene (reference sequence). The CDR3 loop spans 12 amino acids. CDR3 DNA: TGTGCCAGCAGATCTCAGGGAAACACCATATATTTT. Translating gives CASRSQGNTIYF.

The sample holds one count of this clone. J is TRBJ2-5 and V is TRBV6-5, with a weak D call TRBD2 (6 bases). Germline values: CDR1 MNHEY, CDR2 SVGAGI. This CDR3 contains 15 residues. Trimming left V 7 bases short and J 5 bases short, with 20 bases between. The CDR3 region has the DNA TGTGCCAGCACCCCCACTGGGAGCCGGGGGGAGACCCAGTACTTC. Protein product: CASTPTGSRGETQYF.

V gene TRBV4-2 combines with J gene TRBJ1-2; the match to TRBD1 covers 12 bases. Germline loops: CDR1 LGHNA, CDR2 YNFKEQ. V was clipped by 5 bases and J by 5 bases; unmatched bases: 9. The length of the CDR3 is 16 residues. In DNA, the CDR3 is TGTGCCAGCAGCACCTCCGGGACAGGGGGCGCGTATGGCTACACCTTC. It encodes CASSTSGTGGAYGYTF.

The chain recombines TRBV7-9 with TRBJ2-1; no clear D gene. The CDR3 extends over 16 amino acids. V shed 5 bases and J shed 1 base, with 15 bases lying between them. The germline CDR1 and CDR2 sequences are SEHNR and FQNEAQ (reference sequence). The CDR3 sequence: CASSTRRSDSYNEQFF. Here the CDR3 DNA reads TGTGCCAGCAGCACGCGACGGAGTGATTCCTACAATGAGCAGTTCTTC.

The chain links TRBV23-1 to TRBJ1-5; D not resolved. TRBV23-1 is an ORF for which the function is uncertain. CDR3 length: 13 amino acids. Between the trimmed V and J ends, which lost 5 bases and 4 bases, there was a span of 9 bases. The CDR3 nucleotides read TGCGCCAGCAGTTTGGTCAGTAATCAGCCCCAGCATTTT. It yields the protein CASSLVSNQPQHF.

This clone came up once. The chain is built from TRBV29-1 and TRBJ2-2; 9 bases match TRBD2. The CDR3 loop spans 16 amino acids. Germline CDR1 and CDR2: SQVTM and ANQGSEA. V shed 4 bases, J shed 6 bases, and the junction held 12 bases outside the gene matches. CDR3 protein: CSVVFSGSGSAGELFF. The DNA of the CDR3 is TGCAGCGTTGTCTTTAGTGGTAGCGGGAGCGCCGGGGAGCTGTTTTTT.

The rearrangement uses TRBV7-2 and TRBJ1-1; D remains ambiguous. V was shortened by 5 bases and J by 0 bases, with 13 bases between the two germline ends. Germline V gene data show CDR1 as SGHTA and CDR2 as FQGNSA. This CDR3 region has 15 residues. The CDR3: CASSPPQVMNTEAFF. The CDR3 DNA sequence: TGTGCCAGCAGCCCCCCCCAGGTAATGAACACTGAAGCTTTCTTT.

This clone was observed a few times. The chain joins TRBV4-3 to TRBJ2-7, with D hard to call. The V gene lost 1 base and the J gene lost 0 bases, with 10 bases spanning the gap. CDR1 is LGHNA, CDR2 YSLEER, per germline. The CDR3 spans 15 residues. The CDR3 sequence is CASSQVTSSSYEQYF. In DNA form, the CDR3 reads TGCGCCAGCAGCCAAGTTACTTCTAGCTCCTACGAGCAGTACTTC.

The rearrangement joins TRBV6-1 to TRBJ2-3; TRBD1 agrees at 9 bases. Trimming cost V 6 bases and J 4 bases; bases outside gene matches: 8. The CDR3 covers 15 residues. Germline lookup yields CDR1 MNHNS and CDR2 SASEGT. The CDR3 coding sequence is TGTGCCAGCAGGGGGGGACAGGGAATCCCAGATACGCAGTATTTT. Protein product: CASRGGQGIPDTQYF.

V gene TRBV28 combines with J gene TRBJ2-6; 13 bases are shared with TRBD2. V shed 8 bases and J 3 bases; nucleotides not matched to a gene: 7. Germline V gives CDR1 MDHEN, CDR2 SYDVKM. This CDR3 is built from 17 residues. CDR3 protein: CASGRTSGRGGANVLTF. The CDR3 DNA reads TGTGCCAGCGGTCGGACTAGCGGGAGAGGTGGGGCCAACGTCCTGACTTTC.

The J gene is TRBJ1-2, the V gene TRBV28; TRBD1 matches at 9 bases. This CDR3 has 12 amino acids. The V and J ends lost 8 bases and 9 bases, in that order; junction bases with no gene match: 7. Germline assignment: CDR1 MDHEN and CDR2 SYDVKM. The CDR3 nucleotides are TGTGCCAGCGCCGGACAGGGGCCGAGCTACACCTTC. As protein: CASAGQGPSYTF.

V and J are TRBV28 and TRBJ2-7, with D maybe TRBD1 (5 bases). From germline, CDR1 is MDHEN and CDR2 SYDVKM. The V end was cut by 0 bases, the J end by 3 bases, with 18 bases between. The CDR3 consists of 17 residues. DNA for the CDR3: TGTGCCAGCAGTTTATGGGGCCTCGCGCAGGGTCGCTACGAGCAGTACTTC. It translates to CASSLWGLAQGRYEQYF. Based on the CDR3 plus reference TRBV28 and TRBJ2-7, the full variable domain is DVKVTQSSRYLVKRTGEKVFLECVQDMDHENMFWYRQDPGLGLRLIYFSYDVKMKEKGDIPEGYSVSREKKERFSLILESASTNQTSMYLCASSLWGLAQGRYEQYFGPGTRLTVT.

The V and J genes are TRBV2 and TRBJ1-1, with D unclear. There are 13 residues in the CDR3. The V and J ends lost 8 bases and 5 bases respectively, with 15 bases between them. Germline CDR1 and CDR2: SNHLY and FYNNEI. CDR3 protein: CASLRRSGTEAFF. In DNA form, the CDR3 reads TGTGCCAGCCTTCGGAGGTCGGGAACTGAAGCTTTCTTT.

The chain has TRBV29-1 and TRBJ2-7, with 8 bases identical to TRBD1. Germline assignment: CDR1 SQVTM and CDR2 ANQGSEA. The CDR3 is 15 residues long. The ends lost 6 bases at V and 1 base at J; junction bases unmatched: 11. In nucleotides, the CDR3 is TGCAGCGTCGCGACAGGGGACGGTGGATCCTACGAGCAGTACTTC. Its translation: CSVATGDGGSYEQYF.

CDR3 loop: CASSRDRDSEYNEQFF. The CDR3 DNA reads TGCGCCAGCAGCCGGGACCGGGACTCAGAATACAATGAGCAGTTCTTC. The chain employs TRBV4-3 and TRBJ2-1; TRBD2 might be the D (6 bases). The CDR3 length is 16 residues. The germline V gene encodes CDR1 LGHNA and CDR2 YSLEER. The V end lost 4 bases, the J end lost 4 bases, and 17 bases lay between the germline ends.

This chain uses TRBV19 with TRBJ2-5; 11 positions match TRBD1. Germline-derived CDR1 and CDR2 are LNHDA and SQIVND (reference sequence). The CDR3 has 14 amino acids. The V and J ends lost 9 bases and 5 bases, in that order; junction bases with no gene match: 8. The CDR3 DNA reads TGTGCCAGCTCTCGGACAGGGGGCGGGGAGACCCAGTACTTC. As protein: CASSRTGGGETQYF.